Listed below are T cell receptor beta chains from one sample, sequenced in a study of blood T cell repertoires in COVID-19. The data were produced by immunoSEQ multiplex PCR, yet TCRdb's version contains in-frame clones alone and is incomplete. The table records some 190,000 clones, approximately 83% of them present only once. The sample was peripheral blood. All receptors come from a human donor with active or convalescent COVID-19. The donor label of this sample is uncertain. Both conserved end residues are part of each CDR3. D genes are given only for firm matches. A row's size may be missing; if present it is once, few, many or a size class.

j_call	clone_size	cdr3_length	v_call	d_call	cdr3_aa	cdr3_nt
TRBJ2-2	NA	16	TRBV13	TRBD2	CASSLELAVNTGELFF	TGTGCCAGCAGCTTAGAACTAGCGGTGAACACCGGGGAGCTGTTTTTT
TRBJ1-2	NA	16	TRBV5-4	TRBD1	CASSLEGGVSPYGYTF	TGTGCCAGCAGCTTGGAAGGGGGCGTCTCACCTTATGGCTACACCTTC
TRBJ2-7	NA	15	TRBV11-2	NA	CASSFTGLNSYEQYF	TGTGCCAGCAGCTTTACGGGACTTAACTCCTACGAGCAGTACTTC
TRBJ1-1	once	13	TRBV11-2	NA	CASSLGRWTEAFF	TGTGCCAGCAGCTTAGGGAGATGGACTGAAGCTTTCTTT
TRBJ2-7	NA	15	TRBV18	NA	CASSPPPGTPYEQYF	TGTGCCAGCTCACCACCCCCCGGGACTCCTTACGAGCAGTACTTC
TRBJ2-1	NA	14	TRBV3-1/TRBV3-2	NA	CASRVGQARGEQFF	TGTGCCAGCAGGGTAGGACAAGCAAGGGGTGAGCAGTTCTTC
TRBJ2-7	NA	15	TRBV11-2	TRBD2	CASSLGGSLVNEQYF	TGTGCCAGCAGCTTAGGCGGGAGCTTAGTCAACGAGCAGTACTTC
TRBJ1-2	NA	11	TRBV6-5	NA	CASRQKDGYTF	TGTGCCAGTAGACAGAAAGATGGCTACACCTTC
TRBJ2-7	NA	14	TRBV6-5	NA	CASRETLLSYEQYF	TGTGCCAGCAGGGAGACTTTACTCTCCTACGAGCAGTACTTC
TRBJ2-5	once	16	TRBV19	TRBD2	CASSILAGGPRETQYF	TGTGCCAGTAGTATTCTAGCGGGAGGGCCACGGGAGACCCAGTACTTC
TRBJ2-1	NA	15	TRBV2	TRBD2	CASRPNAGGYNEQFF	TGTGCCAGCAGGCCCAATGCGGGGGGCTACAATGAGCAGTTCTTC
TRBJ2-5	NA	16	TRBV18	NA	CASSPPFGGSGETQYF	TGTGCCAGCTCACCACCGTTTGGGGGGTCAGGAGAGACCCAGTACTTC
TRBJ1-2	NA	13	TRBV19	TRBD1	CASTPDRGHGYTF	TGTGCCAGTACCCCGGACAGGGGGCACGGCTACACCTTC
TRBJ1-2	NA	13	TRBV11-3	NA	CASSFGGSYGYTF	TGTGCCAGCAGTTTTGGGGGGAGCTATGGCTACACCTTC
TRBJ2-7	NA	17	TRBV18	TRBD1	CASSPLHTGTGNYEQYF	TGTGCCAGCTCACCACTTCACACCGGGACAGGGAACTACGAGCAGTACTTC
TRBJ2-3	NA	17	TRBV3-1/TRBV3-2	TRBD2	CASSQDQLAGRSDTQYF	TGTGCCAGCAGCCAAGATCAACTAGCGGGGCGGTCAGATACGCAGTATTTT
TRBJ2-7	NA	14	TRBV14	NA	CASSDSASSYEQYF	TGTGCCAGCAGCGACTCCGCCTCCTCCTACGAGCAGTACTTC
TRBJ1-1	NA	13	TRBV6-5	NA	CASSYLANTEAFF	TGTGCCAGCAGTTACTTAGCGAACACTGAAGCTTTCTTT
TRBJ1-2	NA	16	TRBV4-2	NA	CASSQEGGHTIFGYTF	TGTGCCAGCAGCCAAGAAGGGGGACACACTATTTTTGGCTACACCTTC
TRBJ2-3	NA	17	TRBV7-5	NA	CVRSPRETGGQKDTQYF	TGTGTCAGAAGCCCAAGGGAAACGGGAGGGCAGAAGGATACGCAGTATTTT
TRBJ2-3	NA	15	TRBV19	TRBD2	CASSSSGGLTDTQYF	TGTGCCAGTAGTTCTAGCGGGGGGCTCACAGATACGCAGTATTTT
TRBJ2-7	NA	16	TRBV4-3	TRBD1	CASSQDSRQGPYEQYF	TGCGCCAGCAGCCAAGATTCCAGACAGGGGCCCTACGAGCAGTACTTC
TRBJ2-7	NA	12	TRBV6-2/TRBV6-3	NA	CASSERSYEQYF	TGTGCCAGCAGTGAGAGATCCTACGAGCAGTACTTC
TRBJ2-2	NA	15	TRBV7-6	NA	CASSRGTDRTGELFF	TGTGCCAGCAGCCGGGGGACAGACAGAACCGGGGAGCTGTTTTTT
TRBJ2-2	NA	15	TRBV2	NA	CASSGTPGDTGELFF	TGTGCCAGCAGTGGGACCCCGGGGGACACCGGGGAGCTGTTTTTT
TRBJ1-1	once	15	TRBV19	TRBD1	CASSPTGTVNTEAFF	TGTGCCAGTTCTCCGACCGGGACAGTGAACACTGAAGCTTTCTTT
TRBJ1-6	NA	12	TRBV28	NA	CASSSVNSPLHF	TGTGCCAGCAGTTCGGTAAATTCACCCCTCCACTTT
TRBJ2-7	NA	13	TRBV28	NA	CASSFPSPREQYF	TGTGCCAGCAGTTTTCCCTCCCCGCGGGAGCAGTACTTC